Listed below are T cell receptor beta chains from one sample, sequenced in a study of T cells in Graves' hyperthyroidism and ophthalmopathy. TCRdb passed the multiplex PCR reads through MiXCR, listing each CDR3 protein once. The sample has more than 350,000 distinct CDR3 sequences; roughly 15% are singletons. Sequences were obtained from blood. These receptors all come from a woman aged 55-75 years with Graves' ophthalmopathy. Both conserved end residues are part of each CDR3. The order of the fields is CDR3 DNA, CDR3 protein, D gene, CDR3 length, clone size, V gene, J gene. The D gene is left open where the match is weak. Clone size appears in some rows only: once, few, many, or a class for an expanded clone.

TGTGCCAGCATGGTCGGGACAGGGAACTACGAGCAGTACTTC	CASMVGTGNYEQYF	TRBD1	14	NA	TRBV2	TRBJ2-7
TGTGCCAGCAGCTCTCCGGCTGGGGCCAACGTCCTGACTTTC	CASSSPAGANVLTF	NA	14	few	TRBV7-8	TRBJ2-6
TGTGCCAGCAGCGTTGGACTAGCGGGAGGCGAGCAGTACTTC	CASSVGLAGGEQYF	TRBD2	14	NA	TRBV9	TRBJ2-7
TGCAGTGCTAGAGATTCCCGATGGCGGGGAACCACAGATACGCAGTATTTT	CSARDSRWRGTTDTQYF	NA	17	many	TRBV20-1	TRBJ2-3
TGTGCCAGCAGCCCAACAGGGATAGGTTACAATGAGCAGTTCTTC	CASSPTGIGYNEQFF	NA	15	once	TRBV7-9	TRBJ2-1
TGCGCCAGCAGCTTGGTACTCGAGCGGGAGGCCCAGTACTTC	CASSLVLEREAQYF	TRBD2	14	many	TRBV5-1	TRBJ2-5
TGTGCCAGCACCATACTAGCGGGAGGCGCGAACACCGGGGAGCTGTTTTTT	CASTILAGGANTGELFF	TRBD2	17	many	TRBV2	TRBJ2-2
TGTGCCATCAGTGATCAGGGGCTAGCCTACGAGCAGTACTTC	CAISDQGLAYEQYF	NA	14	NA	TRBV10-3	TRBJ2-7
TGCAGTGCTAGAGCCGGGCTAGCGGGAGGCTGGGGACCCCACGAGCAGTACTTC	CSARAGLAGGWGPHEQYF	TRBD2	18	NA	TRBV20-1	TRBJ2-7
TGTGCCAGCAGTTTCTCGACAGGGGATTCTGACGAGCAGTACTTC	CASSFSTGDSDEQYF	TRBD1	15	many	TRBV6-5	TRBJ2-7
TGTGCCAGCAGCCCCCTAGCGGGAGGGCCCTCGGGCGAGCAGTACTTC	CASSPLAGGPSGEQYF	TRBD2	16	few	TRBV9	TRBJ2-7
TGTGCCACCAGCAGAGATCAGAGGCTAGAGGAGGGCCATGAGCAGTTCTTC	CATSRDQRLEEGHEQFF	NA	17	many	TRBV15	TRBJ2-1
TGTGCCAGCAGCCAATTAGGGTACAATGAGCAGTTCTTC	CASSQLGYNEQFF	NA	13	many	TRBV3-1	TRBJ2-1
TGTGCCAGCAGCTTACGACTAGCGGGAGAGTACAATGAGCAGTTCTTC	CASSLRLAGEYNEQFF	TRBD2	16	many	TRBV7-8	TRBJ2-1
TGTGCCAGCTCACCACAGCTGGGCCAAGAGACCCAGTACTTC	CASSPQLGQETQYF	NA	14	many	TRBV18	TRBJ2-5
TGCAGTGCTAGAGGCACCGGGAAACTAACCCAAGAGACCCAGTACTTC	CSARGTGKLTQETQYF	NA	16	NA	TRBV20-1	TRBJ2-5
TGTGCCAGCAGTGCCACAGGGACTACAGATACGCAGTATTTT	CASSATGTTDTQYF	NA	14	NA	TRBV28	TRBJ2-3
TGTGCCAGCAGTGTCCTCGCGGCTAGCGGGTCTGTTTCAGATACGCAGTATTTT	CASSVLAASGSVSDTQYF	TRBD2	18	many	TRBV6-1	TRBJ2-3
TGTGCCAGCAGTTTCCGACAGGTGGGGGATACGCAGTATTTT	CASSFRQVGDTQYF	NA	14	few	TRBV27	TRBJ2-3
TGTGCCAGCAGCACGACAGGGGGCCCCCCCGAGCAGTACTTC	CASSTTGGPPEQYF	TRBD1	14	NA	TRBV6-1	TRBJ2-7
TGTGCCAGCAGCCGGGGGGGAACCCACGAGCAGTACTTC	CASSRGGTHEQYF	TRBD2	13	many	TRBV12-3/TRBV12-4	TRBJ2-7
TGTGCCAGCAGTTACGGCAATTGGGGGTCCGGCGGGGAGACCCAGTACTTC	CASSYGNWGSGGETQYF	NA	17	few	TRBV6-6	TRBJ2-5
TGCAGCGCTGACGACGGAGCCTACGAGCAGTACTTC	CSADDGAYEQYF	NA	12	many	TRBV29-1	TRBJ2-7
TGTGCCAGCAGCAAGACTAGCGGGGGCTACGAGCAGTACTTC	CASSKTSGGYEQYF	TRBD2	14	many	TRBV6-1	TRBJ2-7
TGTGCCTGGAGTATCGGGGGGGGCACTGAAGCTTTCTTT	CAWSIGGGTEAFF	NA	13	NA	TRBV30	TRBJ1-1
TGTGCCAGCAGCCCTGGTGGGGGGACCGGCAGGGATTCACCCCTCCACTTT	CASSPGGGTGRDSPLHF	NA	17	many	TRBV7-9	TRBJ1-6
TGTGCCAGCAGTCTCTCTCAGCGGGGGGACACTGAAGCTTTCTTT	CASSLSQRGDTEAFF	NA	15	NA	TRBV6-1	TRBJ1-1
TGTGCCACCAGCAGATCGGGACTAGCGGGAGTCTACGAGCAGTACTTC	CATSRSGLAGVYEQYF	TRBD2	16	NA	TRBV15	TRBJ2-7
TGTGTCAGCCGCCGGGACAGGTGGCCCAGCACAGATACGCAGTATTTT	CVSRRDRWPSTDTQYF	TRBD1	16	NA	TRBV27	TRBJ2-3
TGTGCCAGCAGCTTACAACGAGGGCAAAATCAGCCCCAGCATTTT	CASSLQRGQNQPQHF	NA	15	many	TRBV7-2	TRBJ1-5
TGTGCCAGCAGCTTATCTGGGGCGCTCCGCACAGATACGCAGTATTTT	CASSLSGALRTDTQYF	NA	16	many	TRBV7-9	TRBJ2-3
TGCGCCAGCAGCTCAGGACTAGGGCTCCAGACCCAGTACTTC	CASSSGLGLQTQYF	TRBD2	14	NA	TRBV5-1	TRBJ2-5
TGCAGTGCTACGAAAGCCGGGACAGGGGATCAGCCCCAGCATTTT	CSATKAGTGDQPQHF	TRBD1	15	many	TRBV20-1	TRBJ1-5
TGTGCCAGCAGACGGACTAGCGACTACGAGCAGTACTTC	CASRRTSDYEQYF	TRBD2	13	many	TRBV11-2	TRBJ2-7
TGCAGCGTTGAAGATCCGCAGGGGGCCGGTGGCTACACCTTC	CSVEDPQGAGGYTF	TRBD1	14	few	TRBV29-1	TRBJ1-2
TGCAGTGCTAAAACTAGCGGGATTAGCTCCTACAATGAGCAGTTCTTC	CSAKTSGISSYNEQFF	TRBD2	16	NA	TRBV20-1	TRBJ2-1
TGCAGTGCTAGAGCTAGCGCCGTAGGGGGTACAGATACGCAGTATTTT	CSARASAVGGTDTQYF	NA	16	many	TRBV20-1	TRBJ2-3
TGCAGTGCTCCCGGGACCTGGAGAGAGACCCAGTACTTC	CSAPGTWRETQYF	NA	13	many	TRBV20-1	TRBJ2-5
TGCGCCAGCAGGGATCCGGGGTTGACTGAAGCTTTCTTT	CASRDPGLTEAFF	NA	13	NA	TRBV10-2	TRBJ1-1
TGCGCCAGCAGCTCTCAGGGAATCCCAGGTAATGAGCAGTTCTTC	CASSSQGIPGNEQFF	NA	15	NA	TRBV4-1	TRBJ2-1
TGTGCCAGCAGTCCGGGACCCCAGCTGTCGGAGTTCTTC	CASSPGPQLSEFF	NA	13	NA	TRBV28	TRBJ2-1
TGCAGTGCTGGAAACAGCGGGGAGCTGTTTTTT	CSAGNSGELFF	NA	11	NA	TRBV20-1	TRBJ2-2